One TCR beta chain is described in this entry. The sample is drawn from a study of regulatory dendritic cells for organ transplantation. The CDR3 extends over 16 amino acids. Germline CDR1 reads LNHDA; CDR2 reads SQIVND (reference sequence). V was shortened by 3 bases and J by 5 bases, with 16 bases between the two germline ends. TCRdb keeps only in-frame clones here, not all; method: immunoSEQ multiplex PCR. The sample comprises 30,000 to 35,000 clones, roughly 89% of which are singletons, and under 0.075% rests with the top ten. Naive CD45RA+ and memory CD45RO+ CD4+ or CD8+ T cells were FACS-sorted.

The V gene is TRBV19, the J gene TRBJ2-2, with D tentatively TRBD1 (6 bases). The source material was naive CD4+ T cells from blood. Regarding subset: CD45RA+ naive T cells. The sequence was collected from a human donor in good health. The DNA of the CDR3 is TGTGCCAGTAGTATTCTCAGGACAGCAGGAACCGGGGAGCTGTTTTTT. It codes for CASSILRTAGTGELFF. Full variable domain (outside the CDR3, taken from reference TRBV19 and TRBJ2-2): DGGITQSPKYLFRKEGQNVTLSCEQNLNHDAMYWYRQDPGQGLRLIYYSQIVNDFQKGDIAEGYSVSREKKESFPLTVTSAQKNPTAFYLCASSILRTAGTGELFFGEGSRLTVL.